This T cell receptor (beta chain) was observed in a study of shared clonotypes between healthy human individuals. Across the whole study: A couple of women and a few men aged 18 to 49 made up the donors.

Naive-designated CD8 cells lacked CD45RO, were positively enriched for CCR7, and omitted terminally differentiated effector memory CD45RA+ cells. Sequenced by immunoSEQ multiplex PCR; TCRdb stores in-frame clones only, minus some. Of about 2.2 million clones listed, about 94% are singletons. Details on this clone: As yet, its antigen is unknown.

Germline V gives CDR1 SGHTA, CDR2 FQGNSA. V dropped 5 bases and J dropped 3; count of bases not matched to a gene: 7. The length of the CDR3 is 16 residues. Study findings and constraints: Specimens sampled were limited to blood, with tissue repertoires likely differing. Some clonotypes were shared by all four sorted-subset donors, while others were not shared. The non-shared ones had lower generation probabilities than the shared ones. Sharing across several donors was seen in 4% to 5% of naive CD4 clonotypes.

The sequencing input was naive CD8+ T cells from PBMCs. This chain links TRBV7-2 with TRBJ2-3; TRBD2 aligns across 11 bases. This receptor was obtained from a man in his late teens or twenties in good health. Some clones in this sample may be carry-over from other donors' samples. CDR3 DNA sequence: TGTGCCAGCAGCCTAATAGCGGGAGGGGAAACAGATACGCAGTATTTT. Protein: CASSLIAGGETDTQYF.